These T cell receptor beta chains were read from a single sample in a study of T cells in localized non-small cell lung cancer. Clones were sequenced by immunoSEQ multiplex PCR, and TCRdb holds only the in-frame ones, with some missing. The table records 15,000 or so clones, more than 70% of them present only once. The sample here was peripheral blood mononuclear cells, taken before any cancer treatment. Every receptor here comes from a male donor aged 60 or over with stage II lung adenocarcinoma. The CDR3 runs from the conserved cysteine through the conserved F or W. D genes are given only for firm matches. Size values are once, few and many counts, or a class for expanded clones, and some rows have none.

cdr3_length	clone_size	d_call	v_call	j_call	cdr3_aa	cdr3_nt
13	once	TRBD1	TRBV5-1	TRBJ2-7	CASSQGTDGGQYF	TGCGCCAGCAGCCAAGGGACAGACGGTGGGCAGTACTTC
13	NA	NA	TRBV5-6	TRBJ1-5	CASSLIGDQPQHF	TGTGCCAGCAGCTTGATCGGAGATCAGCCCCAGCATTTT
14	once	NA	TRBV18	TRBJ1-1	CASSPAQRNTEAFF	TGTGCCAGCTCACCGGCCCAACGGAACACTGAAGCTTTCTTT
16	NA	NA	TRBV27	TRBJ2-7	CASGTLTGTRPYEQYF	TGTGCCAGCGGAACACTCACCGGGACTCGTCCCTACGAGCAGTACTTC
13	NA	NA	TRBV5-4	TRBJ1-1	CASSSVGSAEAFF	TGTGCCAGCAGCTCGGTCGGTAGCGCTGAAGCTTTCTTT
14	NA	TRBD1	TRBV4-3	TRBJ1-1	CASSQGTGGPEAFF	TGCGCCAGCAGCCAGGGGACAGGGGGTCCTGAAGCTTTCTTT
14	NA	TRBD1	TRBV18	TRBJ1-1	CASSPGQGYTEAFF	TGTGCCAGCTCACCGGGACAGGGGTACACTGAAGCTTTCTTT
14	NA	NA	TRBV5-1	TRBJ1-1	CASSLDTGNTEAFF	TGCGCCAGCAGCTTGGACACGGGGAACACTGAAGCTTTCTTT
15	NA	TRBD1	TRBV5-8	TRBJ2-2	CASSPGTGSTGELFF	TGTGCCAGCAGCCCCGGGACAGGGTCCACCGGGGAGCTGTTTTTT
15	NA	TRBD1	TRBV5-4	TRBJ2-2	CASSTGAGYTGELFF	TGTGCCAGCAGCACAGGGGCCGGTTACACCGGGGAGCTGTTTTTT
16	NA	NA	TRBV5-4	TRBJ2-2	CASSSTPGLGTGELFF	TGTGCCAGCAGCTCTACGCCGGGCCTGGGGACCGGGGAGCTGTTTTTT
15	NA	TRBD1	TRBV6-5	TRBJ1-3	CASAYRGLSGNTIYF	TGTGCCAGCGCGTACAGGGGCCTCTCTGGAAACACCATATATTTT
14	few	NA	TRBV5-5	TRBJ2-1	CASSLAVLYNEQFF	TGTGCCAGCAGCTTAGCGGTTCTCTACAATGAGCAGTTCTTC
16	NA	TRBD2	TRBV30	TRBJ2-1	CAWSPAGLAGGDEQFF	TGTGCCTGGAGCCCCGCCGGACTAGCGGGAGGCGATGAGCAGTTCTTC
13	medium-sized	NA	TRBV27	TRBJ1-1	CASSFGENTEAFF	TGTGCCAGCAGTTTTGGGGAGAACACTGAAGCTTTCTTT
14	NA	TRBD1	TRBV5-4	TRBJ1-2	CASSQGAGGYGYTF	TGTGCCAGCAGCCAGGGGGCAGGGGGCTATGGCTACACCTTC
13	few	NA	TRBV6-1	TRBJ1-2	CASRELGLDGYTF	TGTGCCAGCAGGGAATTGGGGCTGGATGGCTACACCTTC
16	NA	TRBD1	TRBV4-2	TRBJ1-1	CASSQVKGTGLTEAFF	TGTGCCAGCAGCCAAGTAAAGGGGACAGGGTTGACTGAAGCTTTCTTT
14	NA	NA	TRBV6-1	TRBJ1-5	CASSESSGNQPQHF	TGTGCCAGCAGTGAAAGTTCGGGGAATCAGCCCCAGCATTTT
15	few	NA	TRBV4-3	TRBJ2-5	CASSQDRVAGETQYF	TGCGCCAGCAGCCAAGATCGGGTAGCAGGGGAGACCCAGTACTTC
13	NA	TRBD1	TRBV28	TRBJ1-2	CASLNTGDHGYTF	TGTGCCAGTCTAAATACAGGGGATCATGGCTACACCTTC
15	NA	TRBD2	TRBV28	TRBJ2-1	CASRPPSGASNEQFF	TGTGCCAGCAGACCCCCTAGCGGGGCCTCCAATGAGCAGTTCTTC
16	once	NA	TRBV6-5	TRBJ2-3	CASSSLSEAPTDTQYF	TGTGCCAGCAGTTCCCTTTCGGAGGCCCCCACAGATACGCAGTATTTT
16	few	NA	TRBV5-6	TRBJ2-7	CASSLGTVQVGHEQYF	TGTGCCAGCAGCTTGGGGACAGTTCAGGTCGGCCACGAGCAGTACTTC
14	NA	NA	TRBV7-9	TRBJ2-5	CASSSHGAGETQYF	TGTGCCAGCAGCTCGCATGGGGCGGGAGAGACCCAGTACTTC
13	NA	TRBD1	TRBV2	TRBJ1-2	CASSERGRDGYTF	TGTGCCAGCAGTGAAAGGGGGCGGGATGGCTACACCTTC
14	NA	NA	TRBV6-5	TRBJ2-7	CASSPGTGTREQYF	TGTGCCAGCAGTCCCGGGACGGGCACTCGGGAGCAGTACTTC
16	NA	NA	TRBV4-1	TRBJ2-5	CASSPQGVLEGETQYF	TGCGCCAGCAGCCCGCAGGGTGTTCTGGAGGGAGAGACCCAGTACTTC
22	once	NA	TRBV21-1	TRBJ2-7	CASSKGIHSCGLAGARLGEQYF	TGTGCCAGCAGCAAAGGGATTCACTCCTGCGGACTAGCGGGAGCACGATTGGGGGAGCAGTACTTC
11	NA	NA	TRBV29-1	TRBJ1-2	CSSTRDYGYTF	TGCAGCTCCACACGAGACTATGGCTACACCTTC
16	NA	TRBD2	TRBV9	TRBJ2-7	CASSEGGLAGSYEQYF	TGTGCCAGCAGCGAGGGGGGACTAGCGGGTTCCTACGAGCAGTACTTC
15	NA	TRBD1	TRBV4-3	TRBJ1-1	CASSQDPGRGAEAFF	TGCGCCAGCAGCCAAGACCCGGGCAGGGGGGCTGAAGCTTTCTTT
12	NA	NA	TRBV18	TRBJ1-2	CASSPQEYGYTF	TGTGCCAGCTCACCACAGGAATATGGCTACACCTTC
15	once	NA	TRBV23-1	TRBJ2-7	CASSLPAGQSYEQYF	TGCGCCAGCAGTCTTCCTGCGGGCCAGTCCTACGAGCAGTACTTC
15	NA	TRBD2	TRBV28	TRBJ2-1	CASSLSGSSYNEQFF	TGTGCCAGCAGCCTCAGCGGGAGCTCCTACAATGAGCAGTTCTTC
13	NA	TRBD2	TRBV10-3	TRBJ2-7	CAISASGAYEQYF	TGTGCCATCAGTGCTAGCGGAGCCTACGAGCAGTACTTC
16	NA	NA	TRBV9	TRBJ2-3	CASSVASHASTDTQYF	TGTGCCAGCAGCGTAGCTAGTCACGCTAGCACAGATACGCAGTATTTT
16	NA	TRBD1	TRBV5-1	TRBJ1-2	CASSLEGTGRRNGYTF	TGCGCCAGCAGCTTGGAGGGGACAGGGCGCCGTAATGGCTACACCTTC
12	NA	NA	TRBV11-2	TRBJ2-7	CASSLRGYEQYF	TGTGCCAGCAGCTTACGTGGTTACGAGCAGTACTTC
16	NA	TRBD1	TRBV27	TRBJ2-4	CASSFSPRQGRNIQYF	TGTGCCAGCAGTTTTTCCCCTCGACAGGGGAGGAACATTCAGTACTTC
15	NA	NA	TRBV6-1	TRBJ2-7	CASSPGLRRLGEQYF	TGTGCCAGCAGCCCCGGTTTGAGGCGGCTTGGCGAGCAGTACTTC
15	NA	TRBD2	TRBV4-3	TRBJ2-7	CASSQWTGGSYEQYF	TGCGCCAGCAGCCAATGGACGGGAGGGTCCTACGAGCAGTACTTC